The 9 T cell receptor beta chains presented below share a single source sample, sequenced in a study of blood T cell repertoires in COVID-19. Some clones are missing from TCRdb's copy, which holds only in-frame ones; the method was immunoSEQ multiplex PCR. Of 100,000 or so clones detected, roughly 88% appear once; the ten largest clones hold approximately 5%. Material for sequencing was peripheral blood. The source is a human donor in a cohort sampled during active COVID-19.

This clone has just a few counts. This chain links TRBV7-8 with TRBJ2-1; weak D call: TRBD2 (5 bases). Germline V CDR1 and CDR2: SGHVS, FQNEAQ. Trimming shortened V by 1 base and J by 6 bases, and 16 bases separated the two germline ends. The CDR3 loop spans 16 amino acids. The CDR3 DNA reads TGTGCCAGCAGCTTAGAGGTCGCTAGCCCTTTCAATGAGCAGTTCTTC. Residues: CASSLEVASPFNEQFF.

The CDR3 nucleotides read TGTGCCCGAGATGGGGGCGGCGGCTATGGCTACACCTTC. It translates to CARDGGGGYGYTF. The chain links TRBV30 to TRBJ1-2, with D possibly TRBD1 on 6 matching bases. Trimming removed 8 bases from V and 4 bases from J, with 17 bases in between. This CDR3 region has 13 residues. Germline V gene sequence: CDR1 GTSNPN, CDR2 SVGIG (reference sequence).

This chain links TRBV5-1 with TRBJ2-7; unclear D gene. Germline assignment: CDR1 SGHRS and CDR2 YFSETQ. This CDR3 spans 15 amino acids. Between the trimmed V and J ends, which lost 7 bases and 2 bases, there was a span of 19 bases. This chain's CDR3 is CASSLLRDETYEQYF. The CDR3 nucleotides are TGCGCCAGCTCACTTTTGCGCGATGAGACCTACGAGCAGTACTTC. The entire variable domain, with the rest obtained from reference TRBV5-1 and TRBJ2-7, is as follows: KAGVTQTPRYLIKTRGQQVTLSCSPISGHRSVSWYQQTPGQGLQFLFEYFSETQRNKGNFPGRFSGRQFSNSRSEMNVSTLELGDSALYLCASSLLRDETYEQYFGPGTRLTVT.

The J gene is TRBJ2-2, the V gene TRBV5-4; 16 nucleotides line up with TRBD2. Germline CDR1 and CDR2: SGHNT and YYREEE (reference sequence). The CDR3 contains 19 residues. With 0 bases clipped from V and 6 bases from J, the junction kept 8 bases outside the gene matches. The CDR3 sequence is CASSLGGTSGRAQAGELFF. The DNA for the CDR3 is TGTGCCAGCAGCTTGGGCGGGACTAGCGGGAGGGCCCAGGCCGGGGAGCTGTTTTTT.

The genes are TRBV19 and TRBJ2-7; tentatively, D is TRBD2 (5 bases). V was clipped by 5 bases and J by 2 bases, with 10 bases between them. The CDR3 runs to 13 residues. Germline V gene lookup returns CDR1 LNHDA and CDR2 SQIVND (reference sequence). The CDR3 DNA reads TGTGCCAGTAGTGACCCTAGCACCTACGAGCAGTACTTC. As protein: CASSDPSTYEQYF.

This clone was counted only a few times. V gene TRBV5-6 combines with J gene TRBJ1-6; D gene uncertain. Germline loops: CDR1 SGHDT, CDR2 YYEEEE. The CDR3 is 16 amino acids. V lost 5 bases, J lost 8 bases, and 20 bases lay in between. CDR3 sequence: CASSSDLPQEDSPLHF. CDR3 DNA: TGTGCCAGCAGTTCGGACCTTCCTCAGGAGGATTCACCCCTCCACTTT.

This chain links TRBV3-1 (or the pseudogene TRBV3-2) with TRBJ2-7; TRBD2 matches 11 bases. This CDR3 contains 16 residues. The germline gives CDR1 LGHDT, CDR2 YNNKEL (reference sequence). The junction had 11 bases not matched to a gene; V was cut back by 4 bases and J by 6 bases. Here the CDR3 DNA reads TGTGCCAGCAGCCCCCCTACATCTAGCGGGAGGTCCGAGCAGTACTTC. Its translation: CASSPPTSSGRSEQYF.

The chain is built from TRBV6-6 and TRBJ1-3; 9 bases align to TRBD1. The J segment lost 4 bases and the V segment lost 0 bases, leaving 1 base of the junction unmatched. Germline CDR1 and CDR2: MNHNY and SVGAGI (reference sequence). CDR3 size: 15 residues. CDR3 in DNA: TGTGCCAGCAGTTACTCCGGGACAGGGGGAAACACCATATATTTT. Protein product: CASSYSGTGGNTIYF.

V usage is TRBV30 and J usage is TRBJ2-7, with a possible D match to TRBD1 (6 bases). The CDR3 consists of 15 residues. CDR1 and CDR2 (germline): GTSNPN, SVGIG (reference sequence). V lost 2 bases and J lost 2, with 16 bases in between. In DNA form, the CDR3 reads TGTGCCTGGAGTCCTGGGACACCCAATACCTACGAGCAGTACTTC. Translated, it gives CAWSPGTPNTYEQYF.